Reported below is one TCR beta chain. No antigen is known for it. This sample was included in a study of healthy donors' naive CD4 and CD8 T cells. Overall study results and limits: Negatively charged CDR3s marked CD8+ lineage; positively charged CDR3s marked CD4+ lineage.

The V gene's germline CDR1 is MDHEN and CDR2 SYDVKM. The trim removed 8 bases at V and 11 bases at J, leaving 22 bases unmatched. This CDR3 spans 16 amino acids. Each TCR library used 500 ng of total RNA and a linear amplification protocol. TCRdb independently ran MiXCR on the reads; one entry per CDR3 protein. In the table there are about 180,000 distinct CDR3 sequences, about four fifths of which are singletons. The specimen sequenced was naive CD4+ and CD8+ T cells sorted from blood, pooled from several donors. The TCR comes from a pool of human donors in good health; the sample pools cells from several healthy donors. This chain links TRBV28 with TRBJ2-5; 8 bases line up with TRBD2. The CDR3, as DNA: TGTGCCAGCTGGACCCTGGGCGGGAGGAACTACAATGAGCAGTACTTC. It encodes CASWTLGGRNYNEQYF.